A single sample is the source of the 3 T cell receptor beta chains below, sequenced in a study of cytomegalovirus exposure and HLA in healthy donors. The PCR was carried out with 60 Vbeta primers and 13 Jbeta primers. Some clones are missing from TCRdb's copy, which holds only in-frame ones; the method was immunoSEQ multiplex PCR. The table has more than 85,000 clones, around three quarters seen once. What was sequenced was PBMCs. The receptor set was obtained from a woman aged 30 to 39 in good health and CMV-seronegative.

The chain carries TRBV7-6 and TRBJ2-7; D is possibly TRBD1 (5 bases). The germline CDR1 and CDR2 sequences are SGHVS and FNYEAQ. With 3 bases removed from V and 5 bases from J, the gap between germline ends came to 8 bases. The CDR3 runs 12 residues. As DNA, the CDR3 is TGTGCCAGCAGCTTGAAAGGGGACGAGCAGTACTTC. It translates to CASSLKGDEQYF.

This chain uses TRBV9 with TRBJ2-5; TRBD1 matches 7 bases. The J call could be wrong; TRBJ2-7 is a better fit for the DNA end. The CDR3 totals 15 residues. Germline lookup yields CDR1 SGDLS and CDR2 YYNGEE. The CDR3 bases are TGTGCCAGCAGCGTAGCGGACAGGCCGGACTACGAGCAGTACTTC. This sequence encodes CASSVADRPDYEQYF.

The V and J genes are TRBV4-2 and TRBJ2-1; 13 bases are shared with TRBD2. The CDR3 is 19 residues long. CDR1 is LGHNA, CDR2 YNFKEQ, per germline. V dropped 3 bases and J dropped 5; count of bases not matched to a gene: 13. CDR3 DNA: TGTGCCAGCAGCCACTTCCCCGGACTAGCGGGGGCGGACGACAATGAGCAGTTCTTC. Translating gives CASSHFPGLAGADDNEQFF.